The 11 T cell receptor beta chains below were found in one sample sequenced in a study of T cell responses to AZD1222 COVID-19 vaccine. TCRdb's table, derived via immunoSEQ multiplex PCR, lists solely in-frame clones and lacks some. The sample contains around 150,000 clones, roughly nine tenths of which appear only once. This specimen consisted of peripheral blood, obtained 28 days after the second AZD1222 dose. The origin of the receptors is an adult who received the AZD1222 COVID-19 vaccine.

As DNA, the CDR3 is TGCGCCAGCAGCCAGTCACAGGGTTACCAAGAGACCCAGTACTTC. Amino acid sequence: CASSQSQGYQETQYF. V is TRBV4-3 and J is TRBJ2-5; TRBD1 might be the D (6 bases). V was pared by 3 bases and J by 0 bases, with 11 bases between. This CDR3 spans 15 amino acids. The germline gives CDR1 LGHNA, CDR2 YSLEER.

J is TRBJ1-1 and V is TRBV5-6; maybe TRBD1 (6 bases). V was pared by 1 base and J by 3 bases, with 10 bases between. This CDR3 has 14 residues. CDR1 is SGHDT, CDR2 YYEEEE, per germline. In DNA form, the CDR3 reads TGTGCCAGCAGCTTGTTTAGGGGGTACACTGAAGCTTTCTTT. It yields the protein CASSLFRGYTEAFF.

The chain's CDR3 is CASRENGRLGTDTQYF. In nucleotides, the CDR3 is TGTGCCAGTCGCGAGAATGGACGGCTAGGCACAGATACGCAGTATTTT. The chain combines TRBV9 with TRBJ2-3; D remains unclear. Germline CDR1 SGDLS, CDR2 YYNGEE. The CDR3 is made up of 16 amino acids. The germline V and J ends were trimmed by 8 bases and 1 base, with 20 bases remaining between them.

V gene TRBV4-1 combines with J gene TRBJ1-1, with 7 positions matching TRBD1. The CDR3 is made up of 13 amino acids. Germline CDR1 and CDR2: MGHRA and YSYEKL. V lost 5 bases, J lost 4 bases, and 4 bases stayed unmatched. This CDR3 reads CASSGPGGTEAFF. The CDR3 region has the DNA TGCGCCAGCAGCGGTCCAGGGGGCACTGAAGCTTTCTTT.

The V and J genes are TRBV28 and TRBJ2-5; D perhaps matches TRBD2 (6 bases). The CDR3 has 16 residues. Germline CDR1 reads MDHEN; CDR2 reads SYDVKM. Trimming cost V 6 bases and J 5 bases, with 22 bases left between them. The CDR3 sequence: CASSPLGAEGGETQYF. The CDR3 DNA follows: TGTGCCAGCAGCCCCCTCGGCGCGGAGGGTGGCGAGACCCAGTACTTC.

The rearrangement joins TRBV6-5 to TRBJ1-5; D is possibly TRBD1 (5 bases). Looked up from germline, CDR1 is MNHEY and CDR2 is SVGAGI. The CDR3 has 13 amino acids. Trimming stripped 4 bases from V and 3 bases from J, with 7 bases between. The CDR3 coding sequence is TGTGCCAGCAGTTCAGGGCTCAATCAGCCCCAGCATTTT. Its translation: CASSSGLNQPQHF.

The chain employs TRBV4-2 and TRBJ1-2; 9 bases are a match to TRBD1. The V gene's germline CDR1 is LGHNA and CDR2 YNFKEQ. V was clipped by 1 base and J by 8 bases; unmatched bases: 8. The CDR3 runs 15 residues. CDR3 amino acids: CASSQVGDRAPGYTF. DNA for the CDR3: TGTGCCAGCAGCCAAGTTGGGGACAGGGCCCCAGGCTACACCTTC.

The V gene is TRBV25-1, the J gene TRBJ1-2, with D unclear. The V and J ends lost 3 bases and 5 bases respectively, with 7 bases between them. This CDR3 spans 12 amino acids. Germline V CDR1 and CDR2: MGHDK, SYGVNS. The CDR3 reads CASSDQAYGYTF. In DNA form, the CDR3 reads TGTGCCAGCAGTGACCAGGCTTATGGCTACACCTTC.

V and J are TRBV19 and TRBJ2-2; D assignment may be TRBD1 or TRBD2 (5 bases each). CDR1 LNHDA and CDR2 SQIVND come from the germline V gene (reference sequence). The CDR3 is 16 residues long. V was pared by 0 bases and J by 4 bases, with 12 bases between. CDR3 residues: CASSIDGAGSTGELFF. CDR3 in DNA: TGTGCCAGTAGTATAGACGGGGCAGGGTCCACCGGGGAGCTGTTTTTT.

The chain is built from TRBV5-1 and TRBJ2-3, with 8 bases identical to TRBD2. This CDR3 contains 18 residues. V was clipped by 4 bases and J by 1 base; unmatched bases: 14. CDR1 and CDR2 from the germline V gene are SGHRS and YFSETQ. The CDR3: CASSSGYGTSLGTDTQYF. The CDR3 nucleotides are TGCGCCAGCAGCAGTGGGTACGGGACTAGTCTTGGCACAGATACGCAGTATTTT.

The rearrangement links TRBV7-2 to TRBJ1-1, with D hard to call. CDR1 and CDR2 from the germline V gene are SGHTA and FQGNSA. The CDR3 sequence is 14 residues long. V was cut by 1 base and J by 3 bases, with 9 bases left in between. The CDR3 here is CASSLGRLDTEAFF. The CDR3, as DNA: TGTGCCAGCAGCTTAGGGAGATTGGACACTGAAGCTTTCTTT.